What follows are 29 T cell receptor beta chains derived from one specimen sequenced in a study of Ad26.COV2.S vaccination and SARS-CoV-2 variants. Only in-frame clones appear in the TCRdb table, and some are missing; sequencing was by immunoSEQ multiplex PCR. The data contain more than 250,000 clones, over 75% of them singletons. As for treatment: roughly 18 received Ad26.COV2.S at low or high dose, single or two shots; roughly five received placebo; per-sample allocation not given. Sampling was performed 63 days after the first vaccine or placebo injection. The sequencing here drew on peripheral blood, taken in a trial of Ad26.COV2.S vaccine versus placebo. Every receptor here comes from a person aged 18-60 years who received the Ad26.COV2.S COVID-19 vaccine or a placebo.

About this clone: Other DNA sequences of this sample code for an identical CDR3. CDR3 nucleotides: TGTGCCAGCAGTACCCGGACAGGGGGGAATCAGCCCCAGCATTTT. Protein sequence: CASSTRTGGNQPQHF. The chain employs TRBV6-5 and TRBJ1-5, with TRBD1 matching over 10 bases. This CDR3 spans 15 amino acids. CDR1 is MNHEY and CDR2 is SVGAGI in the germline V gene. Trimming cost V 5 bases and J 4 bases; bases outside gene matches: 5.

The chain uses TRBV10-3 and TRBJ1-2, with D possibly TRBD1 on 5 matching bases. Germline V gene sequence: CDR1 ENHRY, CDR2 SYGVKD. There are 10 residues in the CDR3. The ends were cut back, 6 bases at V and 14 bases at J, with 13 bases in the middle. This chain's CDR3 is CAIRAEGWTF. The CDR3 DNA sequence: TGTGCCATCAGAGCCGAGGGGTGGACCTTC.

CDR3 region: CASSYTGGTRSTEAFF. CDR3 nucleotides: TGTGCCAGCAGCTATACAGGGGGAACTCGTAGCACTGAAGCTTTCTTT. The rearrangement joins TRBV13 to TRBJ1-1, with TRBD1 identical over 8 bases. The CDR3 contains 16 residues. Germline CDR1 reads PRHDT; CDR2 reads FYEKMQ (reference sequence). V was clipped by 4 bases and J by 4 bases; unmatched bases: 11.

This clone was detected only once. The chain links TRBV6-5 to TRBJ2-7; perhaps TRBD1 as D (5 bases). This CDR3 has 13 residues. The germline gives CDR1 MNHEY, CDR2 SVGAGI. The germline V and J ends were trimmed by 6 bases and 2 bases, with 11 bases remaining between them. As DNA, the CDR3 is TGTGCCAGCAGCCTGGACACCCCCTACGAGCAGTACTTC. This translates into CASSLDTPYEQYF.

This clone was observed a handful of times. The chain uses TRBV2 and TRBJ2-1, with a possible D match to TRBD2 (5 bases). This CDR3 has 15 amino acids. Germline lookup yields CDR1 SNHLY and CDR2 FYNNEI. V lost 6 bases and J 5 bases, leaving 17 bases between the germline ends. The CDR3 DNA follows: TGTGCCAGCAGAGGTGGGCCAACCGGGGACAATGAGCAGTTCTTC. Translation gives CASRGGPTGDNEQFF.

This sequence joins TRBV4-1 and TRBJ2-5, with 8 positions matching TRBD2. Germline-derived CDR1 and CDR2 are MGHRA and YSYEKL. The length of the CDR3 is 15 residues. J was trimmed by 1 base and V by 5 bases; bases with no gene match: 6. CDR3 nucleotides: TGCGCCAGCAGCTCCAAGCGGGGGATCCAAGAGACCCAGTACTTC. Amino acids: CASSSKRGIQETQYF.

Here the CDR3 DNA reads TGTGCCAGTAGTAAGCGACAGCCCTCTGGAAACACCATATATTTT. Protein product: CASSKRQPSGNTIYF. This chain links TRBV19 with TRBJ1-3; D possibly corresponds to TRBD1 (5 bases). CDR3 length equals 15 residues. Per the germline V gene, CDR1 is LNHDA and CDR2 is SQIVND (reference sequence). Trimming shortened V by 4 bases and J by 0 bases, and 10 bases separated the two germline ends.

The chain has TRBV2 and TRBJ2-1; D call uncertain. Trimming shortened V by 2 bases and J by 7 bases, and 6 bases separated the two germline ends. Germline CDR1 and CDR2: SNHLY and FYNNEI. CDR3 length: 12 amino acids. The CDR3: CASSETKNEQFF. CDR3 DNA: TGTGCCAGCAGTGAAACCAAGAATGAGCAGTTCTTC.

The V and J genes are TRBV20-1 and TRBJ2-4, with a possible D match to TRBD2 (5 bases). V lost 3 bases to trimming and J lost 0 bases, with 9 bases between them. Germline assignment: CDR1 DFQATT and CDR2 SNEGSKA (reference sequence). The CDR3 contains 14 residues. The CDR3, as DNA: TGCAGTGCTAGTGAAGGGAGAGCCAAAAACATTCAGTACTTC. Its translation: CSASEGRAKNIQYF.

V gene TRBV25-1 combines with J gene TRBJ1-2, with 7 nucleotides matching TRBD1. In germline, CDR1 is MGHDK, CDR2 SYGVNS. The CDR3 is 13 residues long. V trimming: 4 bases; J trimming: 6 bases; junction bases outside the gene matches: 5. CDR3 nucleotides: TGTGCCAGCAGTGGACAGGGAGGGCATGGCTACACCTTC. Its translation is CASSGQGGHGYTF.

The V call is TRBV19, the J call TRBJ2-7; 9 nucleotides agree with TRBD1. Germline V gene data show CDR1 as LNHDA and CDR2 as SQIVND (reference sequence). The CDR3 is made up of 15 amino acids. Trimming at V came to 3 bases and at J to 1 base, leaving 4 bases not matched to a gene. CDR3 nucleotides: TGTGCCAGTAGTATCGGGGACAGGGCATCCTACGAGCAGTACTTC. Encoded protein: CASSIGDRASYEQYF.

The chain employs TRBV7-2 and TRBJ1-6, with a tentative D call TRBD1 (6 bases). From germline, CDR1 is SGHTA and CDR2 FQGNSA. The CDR3 loop spans 16 amino acids. Trimming pared 5 bases from V and 4 bases from J, leaving 15 bases between. In DNA form, the CDR3 reads TGTGCCAGCAGCCTACAGGGAACACTTTATAATTCACCCCTCCACTTT. Translating it yields CASSLQGTLYNSPLHF.

Here the CDR3 DNA reads TGCGCCAGCAGCTTGGACGGAGACAGGGAGTTCTACGAGCAGTACTTC. Translated, it gives CASSLDGDREFYEQYF. The V call is TRBV5-1, the J call TRBJ2-7; 7 nucleotides line up with TRBD1. CDR1 and CDR2 (germline): SGHRS, YFSETQ. V dropped 0 bases and J dropped 3; count of bases not matched to a gene: 9. The CDR3 is 16 amino acids.

This rearrangement joins TRBV27 to TRBJ1-1, with no clear D. The germline V gene encodes CDR1 MNHEY and CDR2 SMNVEV (reference sequence). Trimming left V 5 bases short and J 1 base short, with 14 bases between. This CDR3 region has 15 residues. The CDR3 nucleotides read TGTGCCAGCAGTCGTCTCCTGTCCGCGAACACTGAAGCTTTCTTT. It translates to CASSRLLSANTEAFF.

The gene calls are TRBV18 and TRBJ1-1; possible D gene TRBD1, 6 bases. Germline V gene lookup returns CDR1 KGHSH and CDR2 LQKENI. This CDR3 contains 15 residues. Trimming removed 3 bases at V and 2 bases at J, with 13 bases between. The CDR3 here is CASSPSQGGNTEAFF. The CDR3 bases are TGTGCCAGCTCACCTTCACAGGGCGGAAACACTGAAGCTTTCTTT.

The chain joins TRBV28 to TRBJ1-4, with TRBD1 as a possible D gene (5 bases). V was trimmed by 1 base and J by 7 bases, leaving 13 bases between them. Per germline, CDR1 MDHEN and CDR2 SYDVKM. The CDR3 covers 15 residues. In DNA, the CDR3 is TGTGCCAGCAGTTTATACGACAGCAAGCTTGAAAAACTGTTTTTT. It translates to CASSLYDSKLEKLFF.

The chain is built from TRBV28 and TRBJ2-7, with 12 positions matching TRBD2. The CDR3 length is 15 residues. Germline assignment: CDR1 MDHEN and CDR2 SYDVKM. V gave up 7 bases and J gave up 5 bases; unmatched junction bases: 9. As DNA, the CDR3 is TGTGCCAGCACCCCAACTAGCGGGAGGTTAAACGAGCAGTACTTC. It yields the protein CASTPTSGRLNEQYF.

Only one count was recorded for this clone. The V and J genes are TRBV4-3 and TRBJ2-1, with TRBD2 identical over 7 bases. The CDR3 spans 17 residues. Trimming took 4 bases from V and 5 from J; bases not matched to a gene: 14. Germline CDR1 LGHNA, CDR2 YSLEER. The CDR3 DNA reads TGCGCCAGCAGCCTATCTAGCGTTCTGACTAGCAACAATGAGCAGTTCTTC. Residues: CASSLSSVLTSNNEQFF.

This chain connects TRBV11-2 to TRBJ2-7; D unresolved. The V gene's germline CDR1 is SGHAT and CDR2 FQNNGV. This CDR3 has 13 amino acids. The ends were cut back, 3 bases at V and 6 bases at J, with 12 bases in the middle. The DNA of the CDR3 is TGTGCCAGCAGCTTCTCGCGTAATGGCGAGCAGTACTTC. Amino acid sequence: CASSFSRNGEQYF. Full variable domain (rest looked up from reference TRBV11-2 and TRBJ2-7): EAGVAQSPRYKIIEKRQSVAFWCNPISGHATLYWYQQILGQGPKLLIQFQNNGVVDDSQLPKDRFSAERLKGVDSTLKIQPAKLEDSAVYLCASSFSRNGEQYFGPGTRLTVT.

The chain combines TRBV19 with TRBJ2-5; TRBD2 aligns across 7 bases. This CDR3 comprises 14 residues. In germline, CDR1 is LNHDA, CDR2 SQIVND (reference sequence). V was clipped by 1 base and J by 5 bases; unmatched bases: 4. The CDR3 region is CASSIVLAAETQYF. As DNA, the CDR3 is TGTGCCAGTAGTATAGTTCTAGCGGCGGAGACCCAGTACTTC.

V and J are TRBV25-1 and TRBJ2-3, with a weak D call TRBD1 (6 bases). CDR1 and CDR2 from the germline V gene are MGHDK and SYGVNS. The CDR3 has 15 residues. V was cut by 6 bases and J by 4 bases, with 17 bases left in between. The CDR3 DNA sequence: TGTGCCAGCAGCCCGGGACAAAGGGGCCCAGATACGCAGTATTTT. Translation gives CASSPGQRGPDTQYF.

This chain joins TRBV28 and TRBJ1-1, with TRBD1 as a possible D gene (5 bases). The CDR3 runs 17 residues. Trimming pared 3 bases from V and 1 base from J, leaving 18 bases between. Germline CDR1 MDHEN, CDR2 SYDVKM. In DNA, the CDR3 is TGTGCCAGCAGTTTGGCCCCGGCCCCGGGGCAGAACACTGAAGCTTTCTTT. Its translation is CASSLAPAPGQNTEAFF.

CDR3 bases: TGTGCCAGCAGCTTGTACGGACTAGATACGGTGCAGTACTTC. Amino acid sequence: CASSLYGLDTVQYF. The genes are TRBV11-2 and TRBJ2-7, with 7 bases matching TRBD2. CDR3 size: 14 residues. Per germline, CDR1 SGHAT and CDR2 FQNNGV. V lost 3 bases to trimming and J lost 9 bases; unmatched junction nucleotides: 11.

The chain employs TRBV3-1 (or the pseudogene TRBV3-2) and TRBJ2-3, with a possible D match to TRBD2 (6 bases). The CDR3 totals 13 residues. Germline-derived CDR1 and CDR2 are LGHDT and YNNKEL (reference sequence). Trimming removed 0 bases at V and 5 bases at J, with 6 bases between. CDR3 amino acids: CASSQEGGDTQYF. The CDR3 region has the DNA TGTGCCAGCAGCCAAGAGGGGGGAGATACGCAGTATTTT.

The chain couples TRBV6-4 to TRBJ2-1; D possibly corresponds to TRBD1 (5 bases). Per the germline V gene, CDR1 is MRHNA and CDR2 is SNTAGT. Trimming pared 5 bases from V and 2 bases from J, leaving 7 bases between. This CDR3 has 13 amino acids. The CDR3 loop reads CASSRRAYNEQFF. The DNA for the CDR3 is TGTGCCAGCAGTCGCAGGGCCTACAATGAGCAGTTCTTC.

The rearrangement links TRBV4-1 to TRBJ2-2, with TRBD2 matching 9 bases. The V and J ends lost 5 bases and 5 bases, in that order; junction bases with no gene match: 9. This CDR3 comprises 16 residues. CDR1 and CDR2 from the germline V gene are MGHRA and YSYEKL. The CDR3 sequence: CASSTRTSDITGELFF. The CDR3, as DNA: TGCGCCAGCAGCACCCGGACTAGCGATATAACCGGGGAGCTGTTTTTT.

A word on this clone: Other DNA sequences of this sample code for an identical CDR3. The genes are TRBV7-2 and TRBJ1-3, with D uncertain. Trimming took off 5 bases at V and 2 bases at J, with 4 bases between the two ends. The V gene's germline CDR1 is SGHTA and CDR2 FQGNSA. This CDR3 has 12 amino acids. The CDR3 sequence is CASSPPGNTIYF. In DNA, the CDR3 is TGTGCCAGCAGCCCGCCTGGAAACACCATATATTTT. The whole variable domain, filled in from reference TRBV7-2 and TRBJ1-3, reads GAGVSQSPSNKVTEKGKDVELRCDPISGHTALYWYRQSLGQGLEFLIYFQGNSAPDKSGLPSDRFSAERTGGSVSTLTIQRTQQEDSAVYLCASSPPGNTIYFGEGSWLTVV.

The chain joins TRBV5-1 to TRBJ2-5; 15 nucleotides agree with TRBD2. The CDR3 is 17 residues long. V lost 1 base to trimming and J lost 3 bases; unmatched junction nucleotides: 4. From germline, CDR1 is SGHRS and CDR2 YFSETQ. This CDR3 reads CASSLMGLAGGEETQYF. The CDR3 nucleotides are TGCGCCAGCAGCTTGATGGGACTAGCGGGAGGTGAAGAGACCCAGTACTTC.

The sample holds one count of this clone. The rearrangement uses TRBV6-5 and TRBJ1-2; tentatively, D is TRBD1 (5 bases). From germline, CDR1 is MNHEY and CDR2 SVGAGI. Trimming took off 4 bases at V and 0 bases at J, with 6 bases between the two ends. The CDR3 has 13 residues. CDR3: CASSSTANYGYTF. DNA for the CDR3: TGTGCCAGCAGTTCGACAGCTAACTATGGCTACACCTTC.